This T cell receptor beta chain was recovered during a study of shared clonotypes between healthy human individuals. The study, taken as a whole, reports: Across subsets, estimated richness was generally greater for naive than for memory populations.

The V and J ends lost 0 bases and 2 bases respectively, with 12 bases between them. The germline CDR1 and CDR2 sequences are SGHRS and YFSETQ. This CDR3 contains 16 residues. Execution of the assay was at deep level. Libraries were prepared by immunoSEQ multiplex PCR; TCRdb keeps only in-frame clonotypes and omits some of them. Seen here are roughly 400,000 clones, 96% observed once, and the top ten hold around 0.29%. Donors comprised only Caucasian adults living in Nashville, Tennessee. A note on this clone: No antigen is known for it.

The receptor was derived from a man aged 30 to 39 in good health. The rearrangement uses TRBV5-1 and TRBJ1-3; D is perhaps TRBD1 (6 bases). Sequencing used memory CD8+ T cells sorted from blood. Subset indicated: CD45RO+ cells pooled with CCR7-negative TemRA cells. The CDR3 spells CASSLEARGPGNTIYF. CDR3 nucleotides: TGCGCCAGCAGCTTGGAGGCTCGGGGGCCTGGAAACACCATATATTTT.